A selection of T cell receptor beta chains follows, all from one sample in a study of cytomegalovirus exposure and HLA in healthy donors. Here immunoSEQ multiplex PCR was the method, and the copy in TCRdb shows in-frame clones only, minus some. The table has 75,000 to 80,000 clones, around 78% seen once. The sequenced sample was PBMCs. The receptors were gathered from a middle-aged man in good health and CMV-seronegative. Both conserved end residues are part of each CDR3. D genes are given only for firm matches. Clone size appears in some rows only: once, few, many, or a class for an expanded clone.

J gene | CDR3 length | V gene | clone size | D gene | CDR3 protein | CDR3 DNA
TRBJ1-2 | 14 | TRBV2 | few | NA | CASTLWGVDYGYTF | TGTGCCAGCACCCTCTGGGGGGTCGACTATGGCTACACCTTC
TRBJ1-5 | 15 | TRBV11-1 | NA | NA | CASSSGGTGNQPQHF | TGTGCCAGCAGCTCAGGAGGTACAGGGAATCAGCCCCAGCATTTT
TRBJ2-7 | 17 | TRBV9 | NA | TRBD2 | CASSVAGTSGYSYEQYF | TGTGCCAGCAGCGTCGCCGGGACTAGCGGTTATTCCTACGAGCAGTACTTC
TRBJ1-3 | 13 | TRBV7-8 | NA | NA | CASSFNSGNTIYF | TGTGCCAGCAGCTTCAACTCTGGAAACACCATATATTTT
TRBJ2-1 | 15 | TRBV6-6 | NA | TRBD2 | CASSRSGRAPDEQFF | TGTGCCAGCAGTCGAAGCGGGAGGGCCCCAGATGAGCAGTTCTTC
TRBJ2-3 | 14 | TRBV6-4 | NA | TRBD2 | CASKAGPSTDTQYF | TGTGCCAGTAAAGCGGGGCCTAGCACAGATACGCAGTATTTT
TRBJ2-1 | 13 | TRBV6-6 | NA | TRBD1 | CASSLTGGHEQFF | TGTGCCAGCAGCCTGACAGGGGGGCATGAGCAGTTCTTC
TRBJ1-1 | 15 | TRBV5-1 | once | NA | CASSFGGGADTEAFF | TGCGCCAGCAGCTTCGGGGGGGGCGCGGACACTGAAGCTTTCTTT
TRBJ2-7 | 13 | TRBV5-1 | NA | NA | CASSADSPYEQYF | TGCGCCAGCAGCGCCGACAGCCCCTACGAGCAGTACTTC
TRBJ2-7 | 13 | TRBV2 | NA | TRBD1 | CASSEDRGGEQYF | TGTGCCAGCAGTGAAGACAGGGGCGGCGAGCAGTACTTC
TRBJ2-6 | 17 | TRBV5-1 | NA | NA | CASRYETGSGGANGLTF | TGCGCCAGCAGATACGAGACAGGGTCGGGGGGGGCCAACGGCCTGACTTTC
TRBJ1-3 | 19 | TRBV6-1 | NA | NA | CASSESAVWWASSGNTIYF | TGTGCCAGCAGTGAATCGGCAGTCTGGTGGGCTTCCTCTGGAAACACCATATATTTT
TRBJ1-1 | 15 | TRBV5-6 | few | TRBD1 | CASSLDGTGNTEAFF | TGTGCCAGCAGCTTGGATGGGACAGGGAACACTGAAGCTTTCTTT
TRBJ1-5 | 17 | TRBV4-2 | NA | TRBD1 | CASSQTGTGAGNQPQHF | TGTGCCAGCAGCCAAACCGGGACAGGGGCGGGCAATCAGCCCCAGCATTTT
TRBJ1-5 | 13 | TRBV7-2 | NA | NA | CASSSQSNQPQHF | TGTGCCAGCAGCTCTCAGAGCAATCAGCCCCAGCATTTT
TRBJ2-7 | 12 | TRBV18 | NA | NA | CASSNGRPEQYF | TGTGCCAGCTCAAACGGGAGACCCGAGCAGTACTTC
TRBJ2-5 | 16 | TRBV11-2 | few | TRBD2 | CASSSAGLAGVETQYF | TGTGCCAGCAGCTCGGCGGGACTAGCGGGAGTGGAGACCCAGTACTTC
TRBJ2-3 | 14 | TRBV19 | once | NA | CASSIGRFTDTQYF | TGTGCCAGTAGTATAGGGCGGTTCACAGATACGCAGTATTTT
TRBJ1-5 | 14 | TRBV27 | NA | NA | CASSLSGRGQPQHF | TGTGCCAGCAGTTTATCCGGAAGAGGCCAGCCCCAGCATTTT
TRBJ2-7 | 13 | TRBV28 | NA | NA | CASALSGSYEQYF | TGTGCCAGCGCGTTATCGGGGTCCTACGAGCAGTACTTC
TRBJ1-2 | 13 | TRBV28 | NA | TRBD1 | CASSLSDRGGYTF | TGTGCCAGCAGTTTGTCGGACAGGGGTGGCTACACCTTC
TRBJ2-1 | 13 | TRBV14 | NA | NA | CASSQDRWYEQFF | TGTGCCAGCAGCCAAGATCGGTGGTATGAGCAGTTCTTC
TRBJ2-5 | 16 | TRBV9 | NA | TRBD2 | CASSETGLAWQETQYF | TGTGCCAGCAGCGAAACGGGACTAGCGTGGCAAGAGACCCAGTACTTC
TRBJ2-5 | 17 | TRBV5-4 | NA | TRBD2 | CASSRGGIAGGWETQYF | TGTGCCAGCAGCCGGGGGGGAATAGCGGGAGGTTGGGAGACCCAGTACTTC
TRBJ1-3 | 15 | TRBV10-3 | NA | NA | CAISGGTGKGNTIYF | TGTGCCATCAGCGGTGGTACAGGGAAAGGAAACACCATATATTTT
TRBJ2-3 | 14 | TRBV6-5 | NA | NA | CASSNLKNTDTQYF | TGTGCCAGCAGTAACCTAAAGAACACAGATACGCAGTATTTT
TRBJ2-7 | 15 | TRBV27 | NA | NA | CASRLSDSSPYGQYF | TGTGCCAGCAGACTTTCGGACTCCTCACCTTACGGGCAGTACTTC
TRBJ2-3 | 13 | TRBV4-2 | few | NA | CASSQPYTDTQYF | TGTGCCAGCAGCCAACCTTACACAGATACGCAGTATTTT